What follows describes a single TCR beta chain. This clonotype was recorded at least ten times. Its antigen is currently not known. One base away there is no much larger clone; base qualities are not given. Ficoll-Paque density gradient centrifugation was used to isolate PBMCs. This entry comes from a study of T-cell memory formation after mild COVID-19 (dated by TCRdb to about 2021). Concerning the study at large: Most TCR sequence clusters were specific to one of the two donors. Two young, previously healthy adult volunteers made up the cohort, one male and one female. T-cell clones expanding and contracting after mild COVID-19 in two donors were tracked by longitudinal TCRalpha and TCRbeta repertoire sequencing.

Paper-wide results and their limitations: Clones that contracted from day 15 to 85 showed balanced CD4/CD8 phenotypes, whereas a second wave of clones that expanded from day 15 to 37 leaned towards CD4+. Contracting CD4+ clones turned up mainly in the CM and EM memory subsets, whereas EMRA was where CD8+ clones were enriched. Some responding clones were detected in pre-infection memory, suggesting pre-existing cross-reactive memory T cells joined the SARS-CoV-2 response. The study covered only a couple of mild cases, and larger cohorts including severe cases with pre-infection samples were considered necessary. Whether the second-wave clones peaking on day 37 were SARS-CoV-2 specific was not confirmed.

These reads were obtained on an Illumina NovaSeq 6000. TCRalpha and TCRbeta cDNA libraries were built by 5'RACE with constant-segment primers, adding sample barcodes and unique molecular identifiers. RNA was extracted from every sample with Trizol reagent. Amplification of the libraries took two PCR steps, and the second step added a second sample barcode plus Illumina TruSeq adapters. Sequencing of the libraries was done on an Illumina NovaSeq, producing 2 x 150 bp paired-end reads. Per the authors' processing: The reads were demultiplexed and collapsed into UMI-guided consensus sequences using migec v1.2.7. With mixcr v2.1.11, UMI consensuses were aligned to TRA and TRB V and J templates and assembled into clonotypes. A clonotype was counted as expanded or contracted only when both edgeR and NoisET called the clonotype significant, with the noise models trained on biological replicates. For edgeR calls, the thresholds were a false discovery rate-adjusted p below 0.01 and a log2 fold-change of 1. As an exploratory analysis of dynamics, max-normalized trajectories of the 1000 most abundant clonotypes were examined with PCA combined with hierarchical clustering. Separately sequenced CD4+ and CD8+ repertoires were used to assign the CD4 or CD8 phenotype of responding clones. TCRdb trimmed the raw reads at Q25, called clones with MiXCR and kept productive beta chains. Rows matching on CDR3 protein sequence are summarized as one entry with the most common DNA and genes. These V and J calls derive from TCRdb rather than the authors' analysis. Present in this sample are some 340,000 distinct CDR3 sequences, 13% of which were seen just once. The ten biggest clones cover about 22% of the sample.

This clonotype was obtained from a man aged 18 to 30 who had mild COVID-19 (a few samples of this study predate the infection). The sample titles of this study are shuffled in the database, so cell type and time point are left out; the donor was told from shared clones. The specimen was PBMCs or a T cell subset sorted from them (not recorded which).

The encoded CDR3 is CASSFRTGDQETQYF. The nucleotides are TGCGCCAGCAGCTTCAGGACAGGAGATCAAGAGACCCAGTACTTC. This receptor chain uses TRBV5-1 and TRBJ2-5; the central 7 bases match TRBD1. The germline V and J ends show losses of 2 bases and 2 bases respectively, and no gene match explains 6 bases of the junction. The germline V gene specifies SGHRS as CDR1 and YFSETQ as CDR2. From its cysteine to its phenylalanine, the CDR3 spans 15 amino acids. Of the read, only the CDR3 DNA is kept; its 45 bases are in frame from base 1.